Shown below are 23 T cell receptor beta chains from a single sample sequenced in a study of cytomegalovirus exposure and HLA in healthy donors. PCR involved 60 Vbeta and 13 Jbeta primers. Clones were sequenced by immunoSEQ multiplex PCR, and TCRdb holds only the in-frame ones, with some missing. The repertoire holds 150,000 to 200,000 clones, around 80% seen once, with 2.3% in the top ten. Input material: PBMCs. Receptors originate from a male donor in good health and CMV-seronegative.

V gene TRBV5-5 combines with J gene TRBJ2-5; perhaps TRBD1 as D (5 bases). Trimming left V 2 bases short and J 4 bases short, with 12 bases between. CDR3 length: 14 amino acids. Germline V gives CDR1 SGHKS, CDR2 YYEKEE (reference sequence). This chain's CDR3 is CASSFARQGETQYF. The CDR3 DNA reads as TGTGCCAGCAGCTTTGCGAGGCAGGGAGAGACCCAGTACTTC.

V is TRBV4-1 and J is TRBJ2-5; 10 bases agree with TRBD1. CDR1 is MGHRA, CDR2 YSYEKL, per germline. Germline trimming cut 1 base from V and 5 bases from J; bases unmatched to any gene: 7. The CDR3 totals 16 residues. In DNA form, the CDR3 reads TGCGCCAGCAGCCAAGCCGGGACAGGGGTTCTGGAGACCCAGTACTTC. As protein: CASSQAGTGVLETQYF.

The chain has TRBV11-2 and TRBJ2-5, with D tentatively TRBD1 (6 bases). From germline, CDR1 is SGHAT and CDR2 FQNNGV. The CDR3 extends over 15 amino acids. V lost 3 bases to trimming and J lost 0 bases, with 11 bases between them. CDR3 coding DNA: TGTGCCAGCAGCTTCCTTACAGGGCACCAAGAGACCCAGTACTTC. Protein sequence: CASSFLTGHQETQYF.

V and J are TRBV5-1 and TRBJ2-3; 10 bases agree with TRBD1. There are 16 residues in the CDR3. J was trimmed by 3 bases and V by 0 bases; bases with no gene match: 4. Germline CDR1 and CDR2: SGHRS and YFSETQ. The CDR3 is CASSLEWTGGTDTQYF. The DNA of the CDR3 is TGCGCCAGCAGCTTGGAATGGACAGGGGGAACAGATACGCAGTATTTT.

As DNA, the CDR3 is TGCGCCAGCAGCCAAGATCGCATGGGGAAGCGGAATTCACCCCTCCACTTT. This translates into CASSQDRMGKRNSPLHF. The rearrangement joins TRBV4-3 to TRBJ1-6; no firm D call. The germline CDR1 and CDR2 sequences are LGHNA and YSLEER. The CDR3 covers 17 residues. V lost 0 bases to trimming and J lost 7 bases, with 16 bases between them.

The genes are TRBV7-9 and TRBJ2-2; the match to TRBD1 covers 7 bases. In germline, CDR1 is SEHNR, CDR2 FQNEAQ (reference sequence). The CDR3 totals 17 residues. V gave up 5 bases and J gave up 0 bases; unmatched junction bases: 9. For the CDR3, the DNA is TGTGCCAGCAGCCGACCTAGAGGGGGCTCGAACACCGGGGAGCTGTTTTTT. As protein: CASSRPRGGSNTGELFF.

This rearrangement joins TRBV27 to TRBJ2-7; perhaps TRBD1 as D (6 bases). CDR3 length equals 14 residues. CDR1 and CDR2 (germline): MNHEY, SMNVEV (reference sequence). Deletions cut 4 bases from V and 2 bases from J, with 12 bases between. DNA of the CDR3: TGTGCCAGCAGTTCCATCGGGACAACCTACGAGCAGTACTTC. Its protein product is CASSSIGTTYEQYF.

The chain couples TRBV5-1 to TRBJ2-5; D gene uncertain. V was shortened by 4 bases and J by 0 bases, with 10 bases between the two germline ends. Germline CDR1 reads SGHRS; CDR2 reads YFSETQ. The CDR3 contains 14 residues. CDR3 bases: TGCGCCAGCAGCCGCGGTCGGGACCAAGAGACCCAGTACTTC. Translation gives CASSRGRDQETQYF.

This chain links TRBV6-5 with TRBJ2-3; D unresolved. This CDR3 region has 15 residues. CDR1 is MNHEY and CDR2 is SVGAGI in the germline V gene. V was pared by 2 bases and J by 1 base, with 10 bases between. CDR3 DNA: TGTGCCAGCAGTTACGCGGTTGACCGCACAGATACGCAGTATTTT. Its protein product is CASSYAVDRTDTQYF.

The J gene is TRBJ1-1, the V gene TRBV5-1; D perhaps matches TRBD1 (6 bases). The V end lost 0 bases, the J end lost 3 bases, and 18 bases lay between the germline ends. The CDR3 consists of 17 residues. Looked up from germline, CDR1 is SGHRS and CDR2 is YFSETQ. The CDR3, as DNA: TGCGCCAGCAGCTTGGTTTGGGGGAGGGGGTTAGACACTGAAGCTTTCTTT. It yields the protein CASSLVWGRGLDTEAFF.

This rearrangement joins TRBV7-6 to TRBJ1-2, with a weak D call TRBD1 (6 bases). The CDR3 is 15 amino acids. V lost 5 bases, J lost 0 bases, and 13 bases lay in between. Germline V gene lookup returns CDR1 SGHVS and CDR2 FNYEAQ. The CDR3 DNA reads TGTGCCAGCAGCAAAACGACAGGTCCTAACTATGGCTACACCTTC. It specifies CASSKTTGPNYGYTF.

As regards this clone: Germline is not matched at one junction end, which may reflect a read error. This chain connects TRBV15 to TRBJ2-7, with D possibly being TRBD2 (6 bases). Per germline, CDR1 LNHNV and CDR2 YYDKDF (reference sequence). This CDR3 is built from 14 residues. The CDR3 DNA sequence: TGTGCCACCAGCAGAGACCGGGACTCCTCCGAGCAGTACTTC. Residues: CATSRDRDSSEQYF.

A remark on this clone: Other DNA sequences within the sample encode an identical CDR3. The CDR3, as DNA: TGTGCCACCAGCAGAGATAGGGGTACCGGGGAGCTGTTTTTT. The encoded protein is CATSRDRGTGELFF. The chain carries TRBV15 and TRBJ2-2; D may be TRBD1 (5 bases). Between the trimmed V and J ends, which lost 0 bases and 5 bases, there was a span of 7 bases. Per the germline V gene, CDR1 is LNHNV and CDR2 is YYDKDF (reference sequence). The CDR3 is 14 amino acids.

The CDR3 loop reads CASSGGQGATEAFF. The DNA for the CDR3 is TGTGCCAGCAGCGGCGGACAGGGGGCTACTGAAGCTTTCTTT. J is TRBJ1-1 and V is TRBV5-4; 11 bases fit TRBD1. From germline, CDR1 is SGHNT and CDR2 YYREEE (reference sequence). This CDR3 contains 14 residues. Trimming took 4 bases from V and 5 from J; bases not matched to a gene: 4. The variable domain in full, completed from reference TRBV5-4 and TRBJ1-1, reads ETGVTQSPTHLIKTRGQQVTLRCSSQSGHNTVSWYQQALGQGPQFIFQYYREEENGRGNFPPRFSGLQFPNYSSELNVNALELDDSALYLCASSGGQGATEAFFGQGTRLTVV.

J is TRBJ1-2 and V is TRBV4-1; a weak D match, TRBD1 (5 bases). Trimming took off 0 bases at V and 4 bases at J, with 21 bases between the two ends. The CDR3 consists of 18 residues. Germline loops: CDR1 MGHRA, CDR2 YSYEKL. Written as DNA, the CDR3 is TGCGCCAGCAGCCAAGATGGGGGAAGAGTTGGGACTGTCTATGGCTACACCTTC. Amino acid sequence: CASSQDGGRVGTVYGYTF.

This chain joins TRBV2 and TRBJ2-2; weak D call: TRBD2 (6 bases). This CDR3 region has 15 residues. V dropped 6 bases and J dropped 0 bases, with 11 bases sitting between them. CDR1 and CDR2 from the germline V gene are SNHLY and FYNNEI. In DNA form, the CDR3 reads TGTGCCAGCAGGGGCGGGACTTCGAACACCGGGGAGCTGTTTTTT. It is translated as CASRGGTSNTGELFF.

This clone was observed a handful of times. The chain links TRBV7-7 to TRBJ2-6; TRBD1 aligns across 7 bases. This CDR3 region has 16 residues. Trimming removed 5 bases from V and 0 bases from J; junction bases left unmatched: 4. Germline values: CDR1 SSHAT, CDR2 FNYEAQ (reference sequence). The CDR3 here is CASSETGNSGANVLTF. DNA for the CDR3: TGTGCCAGCAGCGAGACAGGGAACTCTGGGGCCAACGTCCTGACTTTC.

DNA for the CDR3: TGCGCCAGCAGCCTTGGACAGGGGTATAATTCACCCCTCCACTTT. It is translated as CASSLGQGYNSPLHF. The chain joins TRBV4-1 to TRBJ1-6; 9 bases fit TRBD1. This CDR3 spans 15 amino acids. Germline CDR1 reads MGHRA; CDR2 reads YSYEKL. Losses at the gene ends were 4 bases for V and 4 bases for J; bases not matched to a gene: 2.

This chain joins TRBV27 and TRBJ2-3, with 13 positions matching TRBD2. The ends lost 3 bases at V and 6 bases at J; junction bases unmatched: 6. This CDR3 spans 16 amino acids. CDR1 is MNHEY, CDR2 SMNVEV, per germline (reference sequence). CDR3 residues: CASSLLTSGGFDTQYF. The CDR3 DNA sequence: TGTGCCAGCAGTTTGCTGACTAGCGGGGGGTTTGATACGCAGTATTTT.

V and J are TRBV4-1 and TRBJ1-2; D remains ambiguous. Trimming left V 0 bases short and J 2 bases short, with 7 bases between. This CDR3 comprises 14 residues. Germline V gene lookup returns CDR1 MGHRA and CDR2 YSYEKL. This CDR3 is CASSQEMRNYGYTF. The CDR3 DNA is TGCGCCAGCAGCCAAGAAATGCGAAACTATGGCTACACCTTC.

The chain combines TRBV29-1 with TRBJ2-2; D gene ambiguous. The CDR3 spans 12 residues. V was shortened by 5 bases and J by 1 base, with 5 bases between the two germline ends. Germline assignment: CDR1 SQVTM and CDR2 ANQGSEA. CDR3 residues: CSVSQNTGELFF. Here the CDR3 DNA reads TGCAGCGTTTCCCAGAACACCGGGGAGCTGTTTTTT.

This clone was counted a single time. The chain recombines TRBV7-9 with TRBJ1-5, with 7 positions matching TRBD1. V shed 6 bases, J shed 4 bases, and the junction held 6 bases outside the gene matches. The CDR3 covers 14 residues. The germline CDR1 and CDR2 sequences are SEHNR and FQNEAQ (reference sequence). Here the CDR3 DNA reads TGTGCCAGCAGTCGGGGACAGCCAAATCAGCCCCAGCATTTT. It specifies CASSRGQPNQPQHF.

The chain combines TRBV10-3 with TRBJ1-1; D is possibly TRBD1 (5 bases). The CDR3 extends over 15 amino acids. The germline V and J ends were trimmed by 3 bases and 4 bases, with 15 bases remaining between them. CDR1 ENHRY and CDR2 SYGVKD come from the germline V gene. CDR3 sequence reads: CAISEAGVGVTEAFF. CDR3 nucleotide sequence: TGTGCCATCAGTGAAGCGGGGGTTGGCGTCACTGAAGCTTTCTTT.